The T cell receptor beta chain described here comes from a study of T cells expressing NK-cell markers. The CDR3 contains 15 residues. Germline V gene sequence: CDR1 MNHEY, CDR2 SMNVEV (reference sequence). TCRdb reanalyzed the 5' RACE reads and collapses them to one entry per CDR3 protein, without DNA. The sample totals about 150,000 distinct CDR3 sequences. The genes are TRBV27 and TRBJ1-2; the D gene TCRdb calls, TRBD1, cannot be checked with no DNA. Source material: blood T cells: a sorted CD56 or NKG2C T cell subset, CD4+ or CD8+ T cells, or bulk PBMC T cells (not recorded which). This receptor was taken from a man between 18 and 69 years old in good health. The CDR3 here is CASSSYLPGGGGYTF.